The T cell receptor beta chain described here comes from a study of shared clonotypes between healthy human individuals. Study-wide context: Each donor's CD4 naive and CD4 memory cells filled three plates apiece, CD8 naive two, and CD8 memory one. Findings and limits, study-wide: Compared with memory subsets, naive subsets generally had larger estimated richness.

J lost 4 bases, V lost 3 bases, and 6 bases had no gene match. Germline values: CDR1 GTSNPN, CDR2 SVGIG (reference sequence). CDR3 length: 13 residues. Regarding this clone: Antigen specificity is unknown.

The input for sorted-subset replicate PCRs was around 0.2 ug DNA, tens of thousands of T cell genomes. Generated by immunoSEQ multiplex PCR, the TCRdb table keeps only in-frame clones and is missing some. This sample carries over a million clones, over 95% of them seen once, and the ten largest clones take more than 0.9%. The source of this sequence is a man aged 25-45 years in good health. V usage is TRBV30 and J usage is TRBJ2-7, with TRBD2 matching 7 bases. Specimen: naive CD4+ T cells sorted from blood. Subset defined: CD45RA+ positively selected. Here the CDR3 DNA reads TGTGCCTGGAGCGCGGGGAGGGTGTACGAGCAGTACTTC. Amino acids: CAWSAGRVYEQYF.